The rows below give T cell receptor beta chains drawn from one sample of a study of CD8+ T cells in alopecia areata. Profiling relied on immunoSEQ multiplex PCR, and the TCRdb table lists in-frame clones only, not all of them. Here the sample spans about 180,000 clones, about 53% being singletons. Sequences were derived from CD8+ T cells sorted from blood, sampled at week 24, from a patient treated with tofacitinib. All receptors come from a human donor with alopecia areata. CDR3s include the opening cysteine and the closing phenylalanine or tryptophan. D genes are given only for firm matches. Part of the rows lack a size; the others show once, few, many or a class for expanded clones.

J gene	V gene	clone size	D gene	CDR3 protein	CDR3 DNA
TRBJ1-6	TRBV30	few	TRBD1	CAWSSGQGGSPLHF	TGTGCCTGGAGCTCGGGACAGGGGGGTTCACCCCTCCACTTT
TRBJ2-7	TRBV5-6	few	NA	CASSSWGSYEQYF	TGTGCCAGCAGCAGCTGGGGCTCCTACGAGCAGTACTTC
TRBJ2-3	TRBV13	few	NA	CASSLRFTDTQYF	TGTGCCAGCAGCTTGAGATTCACAGATACGCAGTATTTT
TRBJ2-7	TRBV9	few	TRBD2	CASSPRTSDYEQYF	TGTGCCAGCAGCCCCCGGACTAGCGACTACGAGCAGTACTTC
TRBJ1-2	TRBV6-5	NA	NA	CASSYSGGGYNYGYTF	TGTGCCAGCAGTTACTCAGGGGGAGGGTACAACTATGGCTACACCTTC
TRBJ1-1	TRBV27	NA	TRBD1	CASSFSGGTEAFF	TGTGCCAGCAGTTTTTCAGGGGGAACTGAAGCTTTCTTT
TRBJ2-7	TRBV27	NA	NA	CASSLFQGSNHEQYF	TGTGCCAGCAGTTTATTTCAGGGTAGTAACCACGAGCAGTACTTC
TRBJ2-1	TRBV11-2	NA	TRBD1	CASSSLNRGAYNEQFF	TGTGCCAGCAGCTCCTTAAACAGGGGCGCCTACAATGAGCAGTTCTTC
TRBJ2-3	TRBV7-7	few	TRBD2	CASSLGSRAGGDTQYF	TGTGCCAGCAGCTTAGGAAGTCGAGCGGGGGGAGATACGCAGTATTTT
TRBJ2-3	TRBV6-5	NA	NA	CASSYQPSGTDTQYF	TGTGCCAGCAGTTACCAACCATCAGGGACAGATACGCAGTATTTT